The 19 T cell receptor beta chains listed next were all sequenced from one sample in a study of T cell changes during pregnancy in multiple sclerosis. Only in-frame clones appear in the TCRdb table, and some are missing; sequencing was by immunoSEQ multiplex PCR. The table shows around 56,000 clones, with 88% occurring only once. The sample in question was CD4+ T cells from peripheral blood mononuclear cells, obtained in the third trimester of pregnancy. These receptors were collected from a female donor with multiple sclerosis, enrolled in a pregnancy study.

This sequence joins TRBV9 and TRBJ2-7; 11 positions agree with TRBD2. The CDR3 runs 16 residues. CDR1 and CDR2 from the germline V gene are SGDLS and YYNGEE. V was clipped by 3 bases and J by 5 bases; unmatched bases: 10. The CDR3 DNA reads TGTGCCAGCAGCGCCCGAACTAGCGGGGGATTAGACGAGCAGTACTTC. It encodes CASSARTSGGLDEQYF.

The chain employs TRBV30 and TRBJ2-2, with D uncertain. CDR3 length: 17 amino acids. Looked up from germline, CDR1 is GTSNPN and CDR2 is SVGIG (reference sequence). V was clipped by 2 bases and J by 1 base, with 17 bases between them. CDR3 loop: CAWSRVTVGKNTGELFF. CDR3 nucleotide sequence: TGTGCCTGGAGTAGAGTTACAGTCGGCAAGAACACCGGGGAGCTGTTTTTT.

Only one count was recorded for this clone. The chain recombines TRBV9 with TRBJ2-5; D unresolved. Trimming stripped 2 bases from V and 1 base from J, with 9 bases between. The CDR3 has 14 amino acids. Germline values: CDR1 SGDLS, CDR2 YYNGEE. The CDR3 loop is CASSVSPIQETQYF. CDR3 sequence (DNA): TGTGCCAGCAGCGTGTCCCCTATCCAAGAGACCCAGTACTTC.

The CDR3 nucleotides are TGTGCCAGCACCCCAGCGGGACAGGGTGTCTACACTGAAGCTTTCTTT. Amino acids: CASTPAGQGVYTEAFF. The genes are TRBV9 and TRBJ1-1; TRBD1 matches at 9 bases. Trimming cost V 6 bases and J 3 bases; bases outside gene matches: 12. This CDR3 spans 16 amino acids. In germline, CDR1 is SGDLS, CDR2 YYNGEE. The full variable domain, completed using reference TRBV9 and TRBJ1-1, is DSGVTQTPKHLITATGQRVTLRCSPRSGDLSVYWYQQSLDQGLQFLIQYYNGEERAKGNILERFSAQQFPDLHSELNLSSLELGDSALYFCASTPAGQGVYTEAFFGQGTRLTVV.

This clone appeared a single time. This sequence joins TRBV18 and TRBJ2-2; TRBD1 aligns across 9 bases. V lost 0 bases and J lost 7; bases outside the gene matches: 9. This CDR3 has 17 residues. Per germline, CDR1 KGHSH and CDR2 LQKENI. CDR3 residues: CASSPPVGTGSFGELFF. The CDR3 DNA reads as TGTGCCAGCTCACCACCAGTCGGGACAGGGTCGTTCGGGGAGCTGTTTTTT.

This chain connects TRBV11-2 to TRBJ1-2; tentatively, D is TRBD1 (6 bases). V shed 3 bases and J shed 3 bases, with 11 bases lying between them. CDR1 and CDR2 from the germline V gene are SGHAT and FQNNGV. The CDR3 covers 14 residues. CDR3 amino acids: CASSLTRGDYGYTF. In nucleotides, the CDR3 is TGTGCCAGCAGCTTGACCAGGGGAGACTATGGCTACACCTTC.

The chain recombines TRBV5-8 with TRBJ1-6; 8 bases align to TRBD1. Trimming cost V 2 bases and J 10 bases; bases outside gene matches: 8. The CDR3 extends over 15 amino acids. Germline CDR1 and CDR2: SGHTS and YDEGEE. CDR3 loop: CASSFRQGAKSPLHF. In nucleotides, the CDR3 is TGTGCCAGCAGCTTCCGCCAGGGGGCAAAATCACCCCTCCACTTT.

J is TRBJ2-3 and V is TRBV2; D perhaps matches TRBD1 (6 bases). This CDR3 comprises 15 residues. V was pared by 4 bases and J by 3 bases, with 14 bases between. Germline assignment: CDR1 SNHLY and CDR2 FYNNEI. The CDR3 is CASSGPGQRTDTQYF. Written as DNA, the CDR3 is TGTGCCAGCAGTGGTCCCGGACAGAGGACAGATACGCAGTATTTT.

The V call is TRBV6-1, the J call TRBJ1-2; 7 nucleotides line up with TRBD1. V gave up 3 bases and J gave up 1 base; unmatched junction bases: 5. Germline CDR1 reads MNHNS; CDR2 reads SASEGT. This CDR3 is built from 15 residues. CDR3 region: CASSDSGTVNYGYTF. CDR3 DNA: TGTGCCAGCAGTGACTCCGGGACAGTTAACTATGGCTACACCTTC.

The gene calls are TRBV6-5 and TRBJ1-1, with D unresolved. CDR3 length: 14 residues. V was pared by 6 bases and J by 0 bases, with 11 bases between. From germline, CDR1 is MNHEY and CDR2 SVGAGI. The CDR3: CASRFTILNTEAFF. CDR3 nucleotides: TGTGCCAGCAGATTCACAATCCTGAACACTGAAGCTTTCTTT.

As DNA, the CDR3 is TGTGCCAGCGGAACCCGAGGGGACAGTATCATACAAGAGACCCAGTACTTC. It yields the protein CASGTRGDSIIQETQYF. The J gene is TRBJ2-5, the V gene TRBV9; 7 nucleotides align to TRBD1. The V gene end was trimmed by 7 bases and the J gene end by 2 bases; junction bases not matched to a gene: 17. Germline CDR1 is SGDLS and CDR2 is YYNGEE. This CDR3 contains 17 residues.

The J gene is TRBJ2-7, the V gene TRBV19, with TRBD1 matching 8 bases. The CDR3 spans 16 residues. The germline gives CDR1 LNHDA, CDR2 SQIVND (reference sequence). J lost 1 base, V lost 3 bases, and 8 bases had no gene match. DNA for the CDR3: TGTGCCAGTAGTATTCGTCAGCAGGGGGCTTCCTACGAGCAGTACTTC. It encodes CASSIRQQGASYEQYF. Combining the CDR3 with reference TRBV19 and TRBJ2-7 gives the whole variable domain DGGITQSPKYLFRKEGQNVTLSCEQNLNHDAMYWYRQDPGQGLRLIYYSQIVNDFQKGDIAEGYSVSREKKESFPLTVTSAQKNPTAFYLCASSIRQQGASYEQYFGPGTRLTVT.

This sequence joins TRBV30 and TRBJ2-3; no reliable D call. The V and J ends lost 7 bases and 8 bases respectively, with 13 bases between them. Germline loops: CDR1 GTSNPN, CDR2 SVGIG (reference sequence). This CDR3 has 11 residues. This CDR3 reads CAFALFGTQYF. CDR3 DNA: TGTGCCTTCGCGCTATTCGGTACGCAGTATTTT.

V is TRBV19 and J is TRBJ2-5; 9 positions agree with TRBD1. CDR3 length equals 14 residues. The V gene end was trimmed by 5 bases and the J gene end by 3 bases; junction bases not matched to a gene: 4. Germline V gene sequence: CDR1 LNHDA, CDR2 SQIVND (reference sequence). The CDR3 DNA reads TGTGCCAGTAGTCGGACAGGGGTTAAAGAGACCCAGTACTTC. Its translation is CASSRTGVKETQYF.

The V gene is TRBV28, the J gene TRBJ1-2; possibly TRBD1 for D (6 bases). CDR3 size: 13 residues. Trimming took off 8 bases at V and 4 bases at J, with 14 bases between the two ends. Germline V gives CDR1 MDHEN, CDR2 SYDVKM. The CDR3 region is CASGGLLIYGYTF. The CDR3 DNA follows: TGTGCCAGCGGGGGCTTGTTGATCTATGGCTACACCTTC.

The chain carries TRBV5-1 and TRBJ1-1, with D uncertain. The CDR3 is 11 residues long. The germline CDR1 and CDR2 sequences are SGHRS and YFSETQ. V lost 0 bases to trimming and J lost 10 bases, with 7 bases between them. The CDR3 region has the DNA TGCGCCAGCAGCTTGGGGGAGGGAGCTTTCTTT. Translating gives CASSLGEGAFF.

In nucleotides, the CDR3 is TGTGCCAGCAGCCCGGGACTAGCGGAAACCGGGGAGCTGTTTTTT. Translation gives CASSPGLAETGELFF. The J gene is TRBJ2-2, the V gene TRBV2; 11 nucleotides match TRBD2. CDR1 and CDR2 from the germline V gene are SNHLY and FYNNEI. The CDR3 loop spans 15 amino acids. J gave up 5 bases and V 6 bases, and 5 bases lay outside the gene matches.

This chain uses TRBV9 with TRBJ1-1; the D gene is possibly TRBD1 (5 bases). Germline loops: CDR1 SGDLS, CDR2 YYNGEE. V was clipped by 2 bases and J by 6 bases, with 20 bases between them. This CDR3 contains 16 residues. The CDR3 loop reads CASSVGQGGVFAEAFF. The CDR3 coding sequence is TGTGCCAGCAGCGTGGGGCAGGGAGGGGTTTTCGCTGAAGCTTTCTTT.

The chain recombines TRBV7-9 with TRBJ2-1; 7 nucleotides agree with TRBD1. Germline values: CDR1 SEHNR, CDR2 FQNEAQ (reference sequence). The CDR3 contains 11 residues. The ends lost 5 bases at V and 15 bases at J; junction bases unmatched: 7. CDR3 sequence (DNA): TGTGCCAGCAGCCAGGGGGAAAACCTGTTCTTC. Amino acid sequence: CASSQGENLFF.